The TCR beta chain described here comes from a study of cytomegalovirus exposure and HLA in healthy donors. For the study at large: Within the Caucasian-associated ancestry cluster were 65% to 85% of the roughly 360 genotyped donors. Study findings and constraints: Cytomegalovirus association was listed for approximately 160 TCR beta chains. In presence/absence analyses, roughly uniform sequencing depth across donors was assumed.

Turning to this clone: The target antigen is unknown.

The CDR3 sequence is 17 residues long. V lost 4 bases and J lost 0; bases outside the gene matches: 9. CDR1 SGDLS and CDR2 YYNGEE come from the germline V gene. Though nominally healthy at sampling, donors likely had unrecorded immune exposures. The PCR used 60 Vbeta and 13 Jbeta primers. Assay used: immunoSEQ multiplex PCR; TCRdb lists only in-frame clones, some missing. The sample consists of some 98,000 clones, approximately 72% of them appearing once. The receptor's source is a man between 18 and 29 years old in good health and CMV-seropositive. This chain connects TRBV9 to TRBJ1-1, with 10 nucleotides matching TRBD1. Sequencing input: PBMCs. CDR3 DNA: TGTGCCAGCAGCTCGCGGCCGGGACAGGGGCTGAACACTGAAGCTTTCTTT. This sequence encodes CASSSRPGQGLNTEAFF.